Detailed here is one TCR beta chain. Its antigen is undetermined. A much larger clonotype is one base distant, so this may be a read error. Germline V gives CDR1 LGHNT, CDR2 FRNRAP. This CDR3 comprises 13 residues. This sample is drawn from a study of regulatory T cells in long-lasting Graves disease. Study-wide background: Those Graves' patients who were newly diagnosed had been on antithyroid drugs under 3 months. Findings and caveats of the study: Among persistent patients, a larger number of public clonotypes were shared (over 2,500) than among newly diagnosed patients (about 970). TRBV28, TRBJ1-2 and TRBJ2-5 were favored in persistent disease.

Time point reported: newly diagnosed GD, antithyroid drugs for less than 3 months. Following extraction of RNA from PBMCs, that RNA was used to make the TCR library. iRepertoire HTBI primers and Arm-PCR of CDR3 regions built TCR beta libraries. One entry per CDR3 protein results from TCRdb running MiXCR on the multiplex PCR reads. Found here are approximately 400,000 distinct CDR3 sequences, approximately 16% of them singletons; the top ten hold approximately 7.6%. These data were likewise used in another study, on T cells in Graves' hyperthyroidism and ophthalmopathy. From that paper: First-round RT-PCR of the TCR CDR3 relied on the HTBI primer set.

The chain recombines TRBV12-5 with TRBJ1-6; D possibly corresponds to TRBD1 (6 bases). The sample was peripheral blood mononuclear cells (PBMCs), taken at new diagnosis, from a patient treated with antithyroid drugs. This clonotype originated in a middle-aged woman with Graves disease. The CDR3 DNA reads as TGTGCTATTGGTTCCACAGGGAATTCACCCCTCCACTTT. Its translation is CAIGSTGNSPLHF. The full variable domain, with the rest looked up from reference TRBV12-5 and TRBJ1-6, is DARVTQTPRHKVTEMGQEVTMRCQPILGHNTVFWYRQTMMQGLELLAYFRNRAPLDDSGMPKDRFSAEMPDATLATLKIQPSEPRDSAVYFCAIGSTGNSPLHFGNGTRLTVT.